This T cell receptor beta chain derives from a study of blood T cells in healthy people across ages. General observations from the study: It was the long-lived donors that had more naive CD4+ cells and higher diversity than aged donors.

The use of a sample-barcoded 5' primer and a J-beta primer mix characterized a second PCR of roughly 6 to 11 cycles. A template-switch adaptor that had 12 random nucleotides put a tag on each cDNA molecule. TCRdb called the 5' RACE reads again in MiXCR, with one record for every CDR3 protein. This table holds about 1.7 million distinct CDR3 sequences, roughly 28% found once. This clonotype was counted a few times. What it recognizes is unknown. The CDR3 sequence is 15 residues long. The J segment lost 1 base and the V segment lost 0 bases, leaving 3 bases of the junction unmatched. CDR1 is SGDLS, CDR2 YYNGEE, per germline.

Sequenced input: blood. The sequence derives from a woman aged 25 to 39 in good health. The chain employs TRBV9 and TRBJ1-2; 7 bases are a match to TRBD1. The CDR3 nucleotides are TGTGCCAGCAGCGTAGAACAGGGGTTTAACTATGGCTACACCTTC. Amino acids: CASSVEQGFNYGYTF. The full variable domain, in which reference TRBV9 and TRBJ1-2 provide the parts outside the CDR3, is DSGVTQTPKHLITATGQRVTLRCSPRSGDLSVYWYQQSLDQGLQFLIQYYNGEERAKGNILERFSAQQFPDLHSELNLSSLELGDSALYFCASSVEQGFNYGYTFGSGTRLTVV.